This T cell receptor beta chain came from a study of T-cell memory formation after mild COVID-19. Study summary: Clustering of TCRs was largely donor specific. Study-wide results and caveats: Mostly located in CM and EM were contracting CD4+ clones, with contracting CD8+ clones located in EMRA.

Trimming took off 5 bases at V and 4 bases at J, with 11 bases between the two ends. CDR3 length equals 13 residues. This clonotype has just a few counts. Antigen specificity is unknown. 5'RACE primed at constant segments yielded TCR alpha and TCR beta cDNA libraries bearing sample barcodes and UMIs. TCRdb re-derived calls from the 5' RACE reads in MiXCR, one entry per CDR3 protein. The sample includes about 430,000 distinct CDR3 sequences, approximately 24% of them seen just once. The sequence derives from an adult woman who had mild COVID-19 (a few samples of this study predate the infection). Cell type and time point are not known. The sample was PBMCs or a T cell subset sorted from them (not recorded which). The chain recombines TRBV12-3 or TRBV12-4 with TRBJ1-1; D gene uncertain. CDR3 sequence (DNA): TGTGCCAGCAGTGGAGCAGAGGGCACTGAAGCTTTCTTT. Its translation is CASSGAEGTEAFF.